The 23 T cell receptor beta chains below were found in one sample sequenced in a study of blood T cell repertoires in COVID-19. Assay used: immunoSEQ multiplex PCR; TCRdb lists only in-frame clones, some missing. Seen here are some 120,000 clones, approximately 87% observed once, and the top ten hold about 2.2%. The specimen was peripheral blood. Receptors were obtained from a man younger than 40 with acute or convalescent COVID-19.

The J gene is TRBJ1-2, the V gene TRBV27; 8 bases agree with TRBD1. Per the germline V gene, CDR1 is MNHEY and CDR2 is SMNVEV (reference sequence). The V and J ends lost 7 bases and 6 bases, in that order; junction bases with no gene match: 4. This CDR3 region has 12 residues. The CDR3 bases are TGTGCCAGCACCACAGGGGGGCATGGCTACACCTTC. Its protein product is CASTTGGHGYTF.

The V gene is TRBV7-3, the J gene TRBJ2-1, with 7 bases fitting TRBD1. The germline CDR1 and CDR2 sequences are SGHTA and FQGTGA. The CDR3 covers 14 residues. The V segment lost 5 bases and the J segment 4 bases; nucleotides outside the gene matches: 5. The CDR3 here is CASSIGQEYNEQFF. CDR3 nucleotides: TGTGCCAGCAGCATCGGACAGGAGTACAATGAGCAGTTCTTC.

The chain links TRBV9 to TRBJ2-2; 7 bases line up with TRBD2. The CDR3 has 16 amino acids. Unmatched junction bases numbered 5, after V lost 0 bases and J lost 3 bases. The V gene's germline CDR1 is SGDLS and CDR2 YYNGEE. CDR3 bases: TGTGCCAGCAGCGTAGAGGCTAGCGGCTACACCGGGGAGCTGTTTTTT. Protein product: CASSVEASGYTGELFF.

This rearrangement joins TRBV30 to TRBJ2-3; D unresolved. Germline-derived CDR1 and CDR2 are GTSNPN and SVGIG (reference sequence). The CDR3 is made up of 12 amino acids. V gave up 3 bases and J gave up 0 bases, with 4 bases separating them. The DNA for the CDR3 is TGTGCCTGGAGCGGGAGCACAGATACGCAGTATTTT. Translating it yields CAWSGSTDTQYF.

The chain is built from TRBV7-9 and TRBJ1-2, with a tentative D call TRBD1 (5 bases). CDR3 length equals 13 residues. Germline-derived CDR1 and CDR2 are SEHNR and FQNEAQ (reference sequence). Trimming stripped 3 bases from V and 8 bases from J, with 13 bases between. The DNA for the CDR3 is TGTGCCAGCAGCTTTGGGGACTCTAGGGGCTACACCTTC. Encoded protein: CASSFGDSRGYTF.

The chain links TRBV19 to TRBJ1-2; 7 bases map to TRBD1. Germline V CDR1 and CDR2: LNHDA, SQIVND (reference sequence). CDR3 length: 17 amino acids. V shed 0 bases, J shed 6 bases, and the junction held 13 bases outside the gene matches. The CDR3 here is CASSIDMGDRPKNGYTF. The CDR3, as DNA: TGTGCCAGTAGTATAGATATGGGGGACAGACCCAAGAATGGCTACACCTTC.

The chain has TRBV2 and TRBJ2-3; TRBD2 matches at 14 bases. The CDR3 consists of 16 residues. Looked up from germline, CDR1 is SNHLY and CDR2 is FYNNEI. V trimming: 6 bases; J trimming: 6 bases; junction bases outside the gene matches: 8. In nucleotides, the CDR3 is TGTGCCAGCAGGAAGGGACTAGCGGGAGCAGGGGATACGCAGTATTTT. Its protein product is CASRKGLAGAGDTQYF.

The rearrangement joins TRBV12-3 or TRBV12-4 to TRBJ2-5, with D possibly being TRBD1 (6 bases). The CDR3 loop spans 13 amino acids. V was trimmed by 3 bases and J by 5 bases, leaving 10 bases between them. The CDR3 here is CASSFRGQETQYF. As DNA, the CDR3 is TGTGCCAGCAGTTTCAGGGGTCAGGAGACCCAGTACTTC.

In DNA form, the CDR3 reads TGTGCCAGCAGCCCACGCCGGGTCGCAAACTCTGGAAACACCATATATTTT. Translating it yields CASSPRRVANSGNTIYF. The rearrangement links TRBV7-2 to TRBJ1-3; D call uncertain. CDR1 is SGHTA and CDR2 is FQGNSA in the germline V gene. This CDR3 has 17 residues. V was pared by 5 bases and J by 0 bases, with 17 bases between.

This clone showed up just a few times. The chain joins TRBV3-1 (or the pseudogene TRBV3-2) to TRBJ2-1; possibly TRBD2 for D (5 bases). Germline assignment: CDR1 LGHDT and CDR2 YNNKEL (reference sequence). Trimming took off 4 bases at V and 4 bases at J, with 14 bases between the two ends. The CDR3 totals 15 residues. CDR3 bases: TGTGCCAGCAGCCCCGCAGCGGCATCATACAATGAGCAGTTCTTC. It specifies CASSPAAASYNEQFF.

The chain recombines TRBV5-1 with TRBJ2-1; possibly TRBD1 for D (6 bases). In germline, CDR1 is SGHRS, CDR2 YFSETQ. The V and J ends lost 3 bases and 1 base respectively, with 14 bases between them. This CDR3 spans 16 amino acids. The CDR3 nucleotides are TGCGCCAGCAGCTACTCAGGGGCCATATCCTACAATGAGCAGTTCTTC. Translated, it gives CASSYSGAISYNEQFF.

V and J are TRBV15 and TRBJ2-3, with 9 positions matching TRBD2. This CDR3 region has 15 residues. The germline V gene encodes CDR1 LNHNV and CDR2 YYDKDF (reference sequence). Trimming cost V 4 bases and J 3 bases; bases outside gene matches: 5. The CDR3 loop reads CATSNPSGGTDTQYF. For the CDR3, the DNA is TGTGCCACCAGCAACCCGAGCGGGGGGACAGATACGCAGTATTTT.

The V gene is TRBV5-6, the J gene TRBJ1-5, with D unresolved. The CDR3 is 14 amino acids. V was pared by 4 bases and J by 4 bases, with 12 bases between. Germline values: CDR1 SGHDT, CDR2 YYEEEE. In DNA, the CDR3 is TGTGCCAGCAGCCCCCGGGAAGAGAATCAGCCCCAGCATTTT. It codes for CASSPREENQPQHF.

The chain couples TRBV10-1 to TRBJ2-2, with 11 nucleotides matching TRBD2. V shed 8 bases, J shed 0 bases, and the junction held 5 bases outside the gene matches. Germline CDR1 and CDR2: WNHNN and SYGVQD (reference sequence). The length of the CDR3 is 16 residues. As DNA, the CDR3 is TGCGCCAGCTACCGACTAGCGGGAACGAACACCGGGGAGCTGTTTTTT. It specifies CASYRLAGTNTGELFF.

The CDR3 spells CASSPRGFDPLGHEQYF. The CDR3 nucleotides are TGCGCCAGCAGCCCCCGAGGGTTTGACCCCTTAGGGCACGAGCAGTACTTC. V usage is TRBV4-1 and J usage is TRBJ2-7; D perhaps matches TRBD2 (5 bases). This CDR3 contains 17 residues. Trimming took 4 bases from V and 5 from J, leaving 24 bases between them. CDR1 is MGHRA and CDR2 is YSYEKL in the germline V gene.

V is TRBV5-1 and J is TRBJ2-1, with 9 bases identical to TRBD2. V shed 0 bases, J shed 8 bases, and the junction held 9 bases outside the gene matches. The CDR3 spans 16 residues. The germline V gene has CDR1 SGHRS and CDR2 YFSETQ. Written as DNA, the CDR3 is TGCGCCAGCAGCTTGGCCGGAGCTAGCGGGAACGATGAGCAGTTCTTC. It translates to CASSLAGASGNDEQFF. Supplemented by reference TRBV5-1 and TRBJ2-1, the full variable domain reads KAGVTQTPRYLIKTRGQQVTLSCSPISGHRSVSWYQQTPGQGLQFLFEYFSETQRNKGNFPGRFSGRQFSNSRSEMNVSTLELGDSALYLCASSLAGASGNDEQFFGPGTRLTVL.

This clone was recorded once. The J gene is TRBJ1-2, the V gene TRBV5-5; no firm D call. Germline loops: CDR1 SGHKS, CDR2 YYEKEE (reference sequence). With 3 bases removed from V and 3 bases from J, the gap between germline ends came to 12 bases. The CDR3 is made up of 14 amino acids. CDR3 sequence: CASSSDSGDYGYTF. The CDR3 DNA sequence: TGTGCCAGCAGCTCCGATTCGGGTGACTATGGCTACACCTTC.

V and J are TRBV3-1 (or the pseudogene TRBV3-2) and TRBJ2-1, with D possibly being TRBD2 (5 bases). Between the trimmed V and J ends, which lost 4 bases and 0 bases, there was a span of 13 bases. CDR1 is LGHDT, CDR2 YNNKEL, per germline (reference sequence). This CDR3 contains 16 residues. The CDR3 nucleotides are TGTGCCAGCAGCCCCGAGCGGACCAGCTCCTACAATGAGCAGTTCTTC. Protein sequence: CASSPERTSSYNEQFF.

The chain has TRBV29-1 and TRBJ1-2; D possibly corresponds to TRBD1 (5 bases). Germline V lookup: CDR1 SQVTM, CDR2 ANQGSEA. This CDR3 comprises 13 residues. The V end was cut by 7 bases, the J end by 8 bases, with 20 bases between. The CDR3 is CSESDSMRKGYTF. The CDR3 DNA reads as TGCAGCGAATCAGACAGTATGAGGAAGGGCTACACCTTC.

The chain is built from TRBV19 and TRBJ1-6; no clear D gene. This CDR3 region has 15 residues. CDR1 is LNHDA, CDR2 SQIVND, per germline (reference sequence). Deletions cut 6 bases from V and 7 bases from J, with 16 bases between. The CDR3 DNA reads TGTGCCAGTAGACCCCTCTCCGCGAGCAATTCACCCCTCCACTTT. Its translation: CASRPLSASNSPLHF.

This chain joins TRBV7-2 and TRBJ2-3, with 9 bases fitting TRBD2. CDR1 is SGHTA and CDR2 is FQGNSA in the germline V gene. The CDR3 is 15 amino acids. V gave up 0 bases and J gave up 6 bases; unmatched junction bases: 4. The CDR3 nucleotides read TGTGCCAGCAGCTTAGCCAGCGGGGGGTCGGATACGCAGTATTTT. This encodes CASSLASGGSDTQYF.

In this sample, this clone turned up once. The chain has TRBV19 and TRBJ1-2; 8 bases agree with TRBD1. The CDR3 has 16 residues. Germline V gives CDR1 LNHDA, CDR2 SQIVND (reference sequence). V lost 4 bases to trimming and J lost 5 bases; unmatched junction nucleotides: 12. Here the CDR3 reads CASSTHSGQAPYGYTF. As DNA, the CDR3 is TGTGCCAGTAGTACCCACTCGGGACAGGCCCCGTATGGCTACACCTTC. Using reference TRBV19 and TRBJ1-2 for the parts outside the CDR3, the full variable domain is DGGITQSPKYLFRKEGQNVTLSCEQNLNHDAMYWYRQDPGQGLRLIYYSQIVNDFQKGDIAEGYSVSREKKESFPLTVTSAQKNPTAFYLCASSTHSGQAPYGYTFGSGTRLTVV.

The sample holds a few counts of this clone. The V and J genes are TRBV5-4 and TRBJ2-2; TRBD2 agrees at 13 bases. The ends lost 7 bases at V and 6 bases at J; junction bases unmatched: 0. CDR3 length equals 13 residues. Per the germline V gene, CDR1 is SGHNT and CDR2 is YYREEE (reference sequence). The CDR3 sequence: CASGLAGAGELFF. The CDR3 region has the DNA TGTGCCAGCGGACTAGCGGGAGCCGGGGAGCTGTTTTTT.